The clone carrying this T cell receptor beta chain appeared a single time. No antigen is known for it. The V gene end was trimmed by 6 bases and the J gene end by 1 base; junction bases not matched to a gene: 12. From germline, CDR1 is KGHSH and CDR2 LQKENI. This CDR3 spans 17 amino acids. This sample's time point: pre-sensitization, week 0. Treatment of the sample: therapeutic diphenylcyclopropenone sensitization with weekly scalp DPC. These data come from a study of human T cells and chemical hapten exposure. Regarding the study as a whole: Compared with pre-sensitization or healthy control sets, expanded TCRs clustered more.

TCRdb re-called the RACE reads with MiXCR, one entry per CDR3 protein. The sample lists approximately 77,000 distinct CDR3 sequences; 11% to 15% were seen once. The receptor was derived from a woman in her forties or fifties with alopecia areata. Some clones in this sample may be carry-over from other donors' samples. This material consisted of whole blood, taken in connection with sensitization to the hapten diphenylcyclopropenone (DPC). V usage is TRBV18 and J usage is TRBJ2-5; 9 nucleotides line up with TRBD2. In DNA, the CDR3 is TGTGCCAGCTCCCCAGAGCGGGCAGCGGGAGGCCAAGAGACCCAGTACTTC. It translates to CASSPERAAGGQETQYF.